This T cell receptor (beta chain) was recovered during a study of chemoradiotherapy in HPV16-positive cancers. Regarding the study as a whole: Only a couple of HPV16-positive patients supplied the functional HPV-specificity definition. Candidate HPV-specific clones and E7-related TCR motifs grew in tumor during treatment.

Germline V gives CDR1 SEHNR, CDR2 FQNEAQ (reference sequence). This CDR3 is 14 amino acids long. J lost 5 bases, V lost 6 bases, and 8 bases had no gene match. Points on this clone: Its cognate antigen is unknown.

The protocol was immunoSEQ multiplex PCR, while the TCRdb copy is restricted to in-frame clones and leaves out a portion. The sample lists about 53,000 clones, more than 90% occurring once. The sequence derives from a human donor with HPV-associated anogenital cancer. Sequencing was performed on blood, taken from a patient who underwent chemoradiotherapy. This chain connects TRBV7-9 to TRBJ2-5; TRBD2 agrees at 8 bases. CDR3 residues: CASSPGLAGETQYF. CDR3 DNA: TGTGCCAGCAGTCCCGGACTAGCAGGGGAGACCCAGTACTTC.